The rows below give T cell receptor beta chains drawn from one sample of a study of T-cell reconstitution after alpha-beta-depleted transplantation in children. TCRdb redid the calling of the PCR reads with MiXCR, one entry per CDR3 protein. The sample shows some 490,000 distinct CDR3 sequences, approximately 13% of them seen only once. The starting material was PBMCs from the stem cell graft donor, obtained from the stem cell graft. The receptors originated from a human donor who donated a stem cell graft to a child with combined immunodeficiency. Both conserved end residues are part of each CDR3. The order of the fields is V gene, clone size, D gene, J gene, CDR3 DNA, CDR3 protein. The D gene is left open where the match is weak. Rows give clone size only sometimes, using once, few, many, or a class for an expanded clone.

v_call: TRBV5-1
clone_size: -
d_call: TRBD1
j_call: TRBJ1-2
cdr3_nt: TGCGCCAGCAGCTTGGGGTCCGGGACAGGGAACTATGGCTACACCTTC
cdr3_aa: CASSLGSGTGNYGYTF

v_call: TRBV6-5
clone_size: many
d_call: TRBD2
j_call: TRBJ2-1
cdr3_nt: TGTGCCAGCAGTCCCTATGGGAGGCTAGCGGGTTACAATGAGCAGTTCTTC
cdr3_aa: CASSPYGRLAGYNEQFF

v_call: TRBV30
clone_size: few
d_call: TRBD1
j_call: TRBJ2-1
cdr3_nt: TGTGCCTGGAGTGCCGACAGGGGGACCTACAATGAGCAGTTCTTC
cdr3_aa: CAWSADRGTYNEQFF

v_call: TRBV6-2/TRBV6-3
clone_size: -
d_call: TRBD2
j_call: TRBJ2-5
cdr3_nt: TGTGCCAGCAGTTACTCGACTAGCGGGGGAGGACAAGAGACCCAGTACTTC
cdr3_aa: CASSYSTSGGGQETQYF

v_call: TRBV5-1
clone_size: few
d_call: -
j_call: TRBJ2-2
cdr3_nt: TGCGCCAGCAGCCGGACCACCGGGGGCACCGGGGAGCTGTTTTTT
cdr3_aa: CASSRTTGGTGELFF

v_call: TRBV20-1
clone_size: few
d_call: -
j_call: TRBJ2-1
cdr3_nt: TGCAGTGCTACCGACATTGACCCTTACAATGAGCAGTTCTTC
cdr3_aa: CSATDIDPYNEQFF

v_call: TRBV12-3/TRBV12-4
clone_size: few
d_call: -
j_call: TRBJ2-3
cdr3_nt: TGTGCCAGCAGTTTCTCGGACAGACCCTTCGATACGCAGTATTTT
cdr3_aa: CASSFSDRPFDTQYF

v_call: TRBV6-1
clone_size: -
d_call: TRBD1
j_call: TRBJ1-6
cdr3_nt: TGTGCCAGCAGTCAACAGGGGGTCTCACCCCTCCACTTT
cdr3_aa: CASSQQGVSPLHF

v_call: TRBV9
clone_size: many
d_call: TRBD2
j_call: TRBJ2-3
cdr3_nt: TGTGCCAGCAGCGTACGTGTGAAAGGGACTAGCGGGAGGCTCACAGATACGCAGTATTTT
cdr3_aa: CASSVRVKGTSGRLTDTQYF

v_call: TRBV7-9
clone_size: -
d_call: TRBD2
j_call: TRBJ2-7
cdr3_nt: TGTGCCAGCAGCTCCCCAATGGGGCGGGAGAGGTCGGACGAGCAGTACTTC
cdr3_aa: CASSSPMGRERSDEQYF

v_call: TRBV5-6
clone_size: few
d_call: -
j_call: TRBJ2-7
cdr3_nt: TGTGCCAGCAGCCCAACCGGGACACCCTTTAGCGAGCAGTACTTC
cdr3_aa: CASSPTGTPFSEQYF

v_call: TRBV4-3
clone_size: once
d_call: -
j_call: TRBJ1-2
cdr3_nt: TGCGCCAGCAGCCACTTGGGGGAGGACTATGGCTACACCTTC
cdr3_aa: CASSHLGEDYGYTF

v_call: TRBV29-1
clone_size: -
d_call: TRBD1
j_call: TRBJ2-3
cdr3_nt: TGCAGCGTTGAGAGTCAGGGACAGGGAATACCAGATACGCAGTATTTT
cdr3_aa: CSVESQGQGIPDTQYF